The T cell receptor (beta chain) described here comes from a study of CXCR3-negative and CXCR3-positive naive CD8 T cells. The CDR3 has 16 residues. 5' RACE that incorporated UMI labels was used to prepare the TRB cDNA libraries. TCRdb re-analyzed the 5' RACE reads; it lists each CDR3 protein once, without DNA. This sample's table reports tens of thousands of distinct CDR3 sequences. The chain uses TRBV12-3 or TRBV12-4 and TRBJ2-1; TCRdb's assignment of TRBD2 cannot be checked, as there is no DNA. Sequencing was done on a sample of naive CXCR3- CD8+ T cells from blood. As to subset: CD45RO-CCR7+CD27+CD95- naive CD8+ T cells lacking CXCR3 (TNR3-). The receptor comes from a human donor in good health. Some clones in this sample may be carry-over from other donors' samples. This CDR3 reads CASSPPGLADYNEQFF.